The source of this T cell receptor (beta chain) is a study of control samples from healthy donors and cancer patients. Germline-derived CDR1 and CDR2 are MDHEN and SYDVKM. V was trimmed by 7 bases and J by 5 bases, leaving 6 bases between them. The length of the CDR3 is 11 residues. Sequenced by immunoSEQ multiplex PCR; TCRdb stores in-frame clones only, minus some. The sample carries 200,000 to 250,000 clones, over 90% recorded once. This rearrangement joins TRBV28 to TRBJ1-5; D call uncertain. Sequenced sample: blood. The receptor comes from a man aged 45-65 years in good health. The CDR3 DNA sequence: TGTGCCAGCAATGGGGATCAGCCCCAGCATTTT. It is translated as CASNGDQPQHF.